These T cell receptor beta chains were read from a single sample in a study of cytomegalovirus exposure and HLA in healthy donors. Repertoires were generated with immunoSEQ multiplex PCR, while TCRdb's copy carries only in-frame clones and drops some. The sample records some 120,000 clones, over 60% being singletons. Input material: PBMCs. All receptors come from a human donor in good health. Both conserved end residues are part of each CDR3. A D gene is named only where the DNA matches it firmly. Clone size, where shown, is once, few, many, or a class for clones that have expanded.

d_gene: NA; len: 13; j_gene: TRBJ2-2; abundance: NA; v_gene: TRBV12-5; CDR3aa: CASGLVLTGELFF
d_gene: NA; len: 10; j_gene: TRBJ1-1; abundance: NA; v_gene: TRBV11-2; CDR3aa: CASGGGRAFF
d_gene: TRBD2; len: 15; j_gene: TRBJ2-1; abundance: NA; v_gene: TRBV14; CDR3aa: CASSQFVSGGLEQFF
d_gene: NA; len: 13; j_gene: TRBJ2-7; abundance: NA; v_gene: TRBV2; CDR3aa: CASRYRQVYEQYF
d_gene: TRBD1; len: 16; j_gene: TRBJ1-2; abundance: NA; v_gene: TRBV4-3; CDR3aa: CASSQGQGARLGGYTF
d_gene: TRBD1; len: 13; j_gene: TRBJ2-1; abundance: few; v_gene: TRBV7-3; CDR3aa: CASSGTGTNEQFF
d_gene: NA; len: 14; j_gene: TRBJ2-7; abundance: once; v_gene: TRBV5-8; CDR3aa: CASRWGGRPYEQYF
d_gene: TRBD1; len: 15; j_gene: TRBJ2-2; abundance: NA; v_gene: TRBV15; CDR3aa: CATSGRDRGTGELFF
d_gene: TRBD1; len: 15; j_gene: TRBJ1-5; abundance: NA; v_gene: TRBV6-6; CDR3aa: CASILGQGGNQPQHF
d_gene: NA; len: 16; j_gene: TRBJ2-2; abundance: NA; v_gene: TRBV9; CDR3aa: CASSVYETGNTGELFF
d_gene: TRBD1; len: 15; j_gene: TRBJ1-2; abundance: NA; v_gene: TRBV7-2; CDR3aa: CASSQDLEGAYGYTF